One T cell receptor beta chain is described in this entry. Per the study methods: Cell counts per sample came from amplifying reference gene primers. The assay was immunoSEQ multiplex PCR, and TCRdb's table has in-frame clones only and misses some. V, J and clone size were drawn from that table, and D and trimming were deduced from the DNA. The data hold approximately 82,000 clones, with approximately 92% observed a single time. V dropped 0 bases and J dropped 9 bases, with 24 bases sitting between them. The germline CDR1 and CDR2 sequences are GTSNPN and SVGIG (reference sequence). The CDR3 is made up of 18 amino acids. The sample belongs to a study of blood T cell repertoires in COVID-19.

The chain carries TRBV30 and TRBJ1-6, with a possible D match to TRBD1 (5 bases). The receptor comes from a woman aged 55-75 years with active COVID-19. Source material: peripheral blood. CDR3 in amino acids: CAWSVERWGPTKGSPLHF. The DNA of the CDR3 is TGTGCCTGGAGTGTAGAAAGGTGGGGCCCTACGAAGGGTTCACCCCTCCACTTT.